The clone carrying this TCR beta chain was found once. The antigen is not known. These data belong to a study of cytomegalovirus exposure and HLA in healthy donors. Overall study findings and caveats: As was reported, the classifier diagnosed cytomegalovirus status with high specificity and sensitivity. The study designated around 150 TCR beta chains cytomegalovirus-associated. Earlier results showed most TCR beta V segments being productive about 87% or about 30% of the time. Analyses of presence and absence presupposed an approximately uniform sequencing depth across donors.

J gave up 1 base and V 1 base, and 4 bases lay outside the gene matches. The CDR3 is made up of 16 amino acids. CDR1 and CDR2 (germline): MNHEY, SMNVEV (reference sequence). Vbeta (60) and Jbeta (13) primers were used in the PCR. Libraries were prepared by immunoSEQ multiplex PCR; TCRdb keeps only in-frame clonotypes and omits some of them. The sample holds about 170,000 clones, roughly 84% seen once. Source material: PBMCs. The gene calls are TRBV27 and TRBJ1-5; 7 bases are shared with TRBD1. This TCR was sampled from a man aged 30 to 39 in good health and CMV-seropositive. The DNA for the CDR3 is TGTGCCAGCAGTTTATATTCAGGGGGGAGCAATCAGCCCCAGCATTTT. It codes for CASSLYSGGSNQPQHF.